This paragraph covers one TCR beta chain sequence. The sample originates from a study of blood T cell repertoires in COVID-19. Study-wide background: Italy, Spain and the United States were the sources of the convalescent and acute COVID-19 samples. PBMCs, B-cell-depleted T cells, or T cells provided the cDNA or gDNA that made up the material.

Per the study methods: Estimation of nucleated cell counts was performed using reference gene primer amplification. The assay was immunoSEQ multiplex PCR, and TCRdb's table has in-frame clones only and misses some. The V and J calls and clone size are taken from that table; D and trimming were inferred from the DNA. The sample has more than 80,000 clones, around 83% seen once. V was cut by 0 bases and J by 8 bases, with 7 bases left in between. Germline V gene lookup returns CDR1 SGHTA and CDR2 FQGNSA. The CDR3 spans 12 residues. The TCR was taken from a woman between 70 and 85 years old with acute or convalescent COVID-19. Sequencing was carried out using peripheral blood. V gene TRBV7-2 combines with J gene TRBJ1-1; D is undetermined. CDR3 region: CASSLAPREAFF. The CDR3 region has the DNA TGTGCCAGCAGCTTAGCCCCGAGAGAAGCTTTCTTT.